This T cell receptor beta chain was found in a study of OX40 agonist ivuxolimab in advanced cancers. About the research overall: Three patients, one with hepatocellular carcinoma and two with cutaneous melanoma, responded partially.

TCRdb keeps only in-frame clones here, not all; method: immunoSEQ multiplex PCR. The repertoire holds roughly 95,000 clones, with around 84% as singletons. Baseline was the first blood sampling point, followed by cycle 4 day 1 and cycle 7 day 1. In regard to this clone: Its antigen is not known.

Study-wide results and limits: Expanded clones tended on average to be more numerous among CD8+ T cells than CD4+.

This CDR3 is 13 amino acids long. Trimming shortened V by 7 bases and J by 0 bases, and 12 bases separated the two germline ends. Germline V CDR1 and CDR2: SQVTM, ANQGSEA. This sequence joins TRBV29-1 and TRBJ2-5; tentatively, D is TRBD2 (6 bases). The source material was CD4+ or CD8+ T cells sorted from blood, sampled in a trial of the OX40 agonist ivuxolimab. This sequence originates from an adult with an advanced solid tumor such as melanoma, head and neck, liver or kidney cancer. CDR3: CSAARGYQETQYF. The CDR3 nucleotides are TGCAGCGCCGCACGGGGGTACCAAGAGACCCAGTACTTC.